Below, 4 T cell receptor beta chains from the same sample are listed, as sequenced in a study of human T cells and chemical hapten exposure. MiXCR, run by TCRdb on the RACE reads, gives a single entry per CDR3 protein. Among around 85,000 distinct CDR3 sequences, 10% to 15% were seen once, and the ten largest hold more than 4.5%. The time point: patch test 3, about 24 weeks after DPC sensitization. As for treatment: therapeutic diphenylcyclopropenone sensitization with weekly scalp DPC. Specimen: whole blood, collected in connection with sensitization to the hapten diphenylcyclopropenone (DPC). All receptors come from a woman aged 45-65 years with alopecia areata. Some clones in this sample may be carry-over from other donors' samples.

Ten or more counts support this clonotype. The chain is built from TRBV19 and TRBJ1-2, with no clear D. In germline, CDR1 is LNHDA, CDR2 SQIVND (reference sequence). The V gene lost 6 bases and the J gene lost 4 bases, with 21 bases spanning the gap. This CDR3 is 16 amino acids long. The CDR3 sequence: CASRTNLPSDFYGYTF. In nucleotides, the CDR3 is TGTGCCAGTAGGACTAACCTCCCCTCAGACTTCTATGGCTACACCTTC.

This clonotype was observed many times. V usage is TRBV14 and J usage is TRBJ1-2; D uncertain. Trimming removed 2 bases at V and 8 bases at J, with 9 bases between. CDR1 is SGHDN and CDR2 is FVKESK in the germline V gene. The CDR3 is 12 amino acids. The CDR3 reads CASSQIWEGYTF. The CDR3 DNA is TGTGCCAGCAGCCAAATCTGGGAAGGCTACACCTTC. The full variable domain, with the rest looked up from reference TRBV14 and TRBJ1-2, is EAGVTQFPSHSVIEKGQTVTLRCDPISGHDNLYWYRRVMGKEIKFLLHFVKESKQDESGMPNNRFLAERTGGTYSTLKVQPAELEDSGVYFCASSQIWEGYTFGSGTRLTVV.

The rearrangement links TRBV6-1 to TRBJ1-5, with D perhaps TRBD1 (6 bases). This CDR3 comprises 17 residues. CDR1 and CDR2 (germline): MNHNS, SASEGT. Trimming pared 2 bases from V and 4 bases from J, leaving 18 bases between. The CDR3: CASSEQGIGGLNQPQHF. In DNA, the CDR3 is TGTGCCAGCAGTGAACAGGGAATAGGGGGACTTAATCAGCCCCAGCATTTT.

This clonotype was seen repeatedly, ten times or more. The J gene is TRBJ2-5, the V gene TRBV7-8, with TRBD2 matching 13 bases. The V segment lost 4 bases and the J segment 6 bases; nucleotides outside the gene matches: 8. The CDR3 covers 16 residues. Germline CDR1 and CDR2: SGHVS and FQNEAQ. This CDR3 reads CASSYGLAGVGKTQYF. CDR3 coding DNA: TGTGCCAGCAGCTACGGACTAGCGGGAGTTGGAAAGACCCAGTACTTC.